Listed here are 27 T cell receptor beta chains from one sample, sequenced in a study of T-cell memory formation after mild COVID-19 (dated by TCRdb to the early 2020s). Library generation was performed with 5' RACE. For sequencing, an Illumina NovaSeq 6000 was employed. Clones were called with MiXCR by TCRdb after fastp trimmed the public reads at Q25, and only in-frame beta chains were retained. Records with the same CDR3 protein are collapsed into one entry carrying the most frequent genes and DNA. The sample includes 250,000 to 300,000 distinct CDR3 sequences, with 15% to 20% observed a single time. In total, the top ten clones hold 22% of the sample. Material: PBMCs or a T cell subset sorted from them (not recorded which). The receptors were sampled from a young man who had mild COVID-19 (a few samples of this study predate the infection). The sample titles of this study are shuffled in the database, so cell type and time point are left out; the donor was told from shared clones.

This clonotype has a handful of counts. This chain joins TRBV7-8 and TRBJ2-5; tentative D call: TRBD1 (5 bases). The CDR3 spans 13 residues. The ends were cut back, 4 bases at V and 2 bases at J, with 8 bases in the middle. Per the germline V gene, CDR1 is SGHVS and CDR2 is FQNEAQ. The CDR3 nucleotides read TGTGCCAGCAGCTGGGGCTTTCAAGAGACCCAGTACTTC. It is translated as CASSWGFQETQYF.

This clonotype has more than one count but fewer than ten. V and J are TRBV7-2 and TRBJ2-3; possibly TRBD1 or TRBD2 for D (6 bases each). Looked up from germline, CDR1 is SGHTA and CDR2 is FQGNSA. Trimming cost V 2 bases and J 1 base, with 13 bases left between them. This CDR3 region has 16 residues. The CDR3 sequence is CASSLKGGGGTDTQYF. CDR3 nucleotides: TGTGCCAGCAGCTTAAAGGGGGGCGGGGGCACAGATACGCAGTATTTT.

This clonotype has more than one count but fewer than ten. The rearrangement links TRBV12-3 or TRBV12-4 to TRBJ1-2; a possible D gene is TRBD1 (5 bases). The V end lost 3 bases, the J end lost 7 bases, and 9 bases lay between the germline ends. There are 12 residues in the CDR3. The CDR3 DNA is TGTGCCAGCAGTTTCGGGACTCGTGGCTACACCTTC. Amino acids: CASSFGTRGYTF.

The V and J genes are TRBV12-3 or TRBV12-4 and TRBJ2-2, with 9 positions matching TRBD1. V lost 1 base and J lost 0; bases outside the gene matches: 3. CDR3 size: 17 residues. The CDR3 spells CASSLDGTGTNTGELFF. The CDR3 region has the DNA TGTGCCAGCAGTTTAGACGGGACAGGGACGAACACCGGGGAGCTGTTTTTT.

The chain has TRBV27 and TRBJ1-1; unclear D gene. CDR1 is MNHEY, CDR2 SMNVEV, per germline (reference sequence). V dropped 6 bases and J dropped 1 base, with 12 bases sitting between them. CDR3 length: 14 residues. CDR3 region: CASRIVSANTEAFF. CDR3 sequence (DNA): TGTGCCAGCAGGATAGTGTCAGCGAACACTGAAGCTTTCTTT.

The rearrangement uses TRBV29-1 and TRBJ2-7, with 7 bases identical to TRBD1. The V gene end was trimmed by 4 bases and the J gene end by 6 bases; junction bases not matched to a gene: 0. The CDR3 is made up of 10 amino acids. Germline V gene lookup returns CDR1 SQVTM and CDR2 ANQGSEA. As DNA, the CDR3 is TGCAGCGTTGGGGACAGCGAGCAGTACTTC. Its protein product is CSVGDSEQYF.

V and J are TRBV20-1 and TRBJ1-1; D gene ambiguous. The V gene lost 5 bases and the J gene lost 6 bases, with 16 bases spanning the gap. CDR1 DFQATT and CDR2 SNEGSKA come from the germline V gene (reference sequence). The CDR3 runs to 13 residues. For the CDR3, the DNA is TGCAGTGCTCTCCCTGGCGGGTACCCTGAAGCTTTCTTT. Translated: CSALPGGYPEAFF.

This clonotype was seen a few times. The chain links TRBV15 to TRBJ2-7; 8 nucleotides line up with TRBD1. The CDR3 has 12 amino acids. Germline V gene sequence: CDR1 LNHNV, CDR2 YYDKDF (reference sequence). After removal of 5 bases from V and 12 bases from J, the junction contained 9 bases not matched to a gene. CDR3 amino acids: CATSLDRGDRYF. As DNA, the CDR3 is TGTGCCACCAGCCTTGACAGGGGCGATCGGTACTTC.

The rearrangement uses TRBV9 and TRBJ2-7, with 12 bases that match TRBD2. Germline values: CDR1 SGDLS, CDR2 YYNGEE. Unmatched junction bases numbered 2, after V lost 4 bases and J lost 0 bases. The CDR3 sequence is 15 residues long. The CDR3 bases are TGTGCCAGCAGCCTAGCGGGGGGGTTCTCCTACGAGCAGTACTTC. Its translation: CASSLAGGFSYEQYF.

The chain uses TRBV7-9 and TRBJ1-1; 7 nucleotides agree with TRBD1. V shed 1 base and J 9 bases; nucleotides not matched to a gene: 2. The CDR3 length is 12 residues. CDR1 is SEHNR, CDR2 FQNEAQ, per germline (reference sequence). The CDR3 nucleotides read TGTGCCAGCAGCTTAGAGGACAGGCAAGCTTTCTTT. Its protein product is CASSLEDRQAFF.

This clonotype came up many times. J is TRBJ2-3 and V is TRBV5-1, with D unresolved. This CDR3 has 15 residues. Germline CDR1 SGHRS, CDR2 YFSETQ. The ends were cut back, 0 bases at V and 4 bases at J, with 12 bases in the middle. CDR3 sequence reads: CASSLGLTAADTQYF. The CDR3, as DNA: TGCGCCAGCAGCTTGGGACTTACGGCGGCAGATACGCAGTATTTT.

V usage is TRBV6-5 and J usage is TRBJ1-2, with D unclear. The CDR3 contains 15 residues. Trimming shortened V by 0 bases and J by 4 bases, and 12 bases separated the two germline ends. Germline assignment: CDR1 MNHEY and CDR2 SVGAGI. The CDR3: CASSYSSGGSYGYTF. DNA of the CDR3: TGTGCCAGCAGTTACTCGAGTGGAGGAAGCTATGGCTACACCTTC.

The CDR3 DNA reads as TGTGCCAGCAGTTCGCCGACAGGGTCAGAGGATACGCAGTATTTT. Translation: CASSSPTGSEDTQYF. V is TRBV12-3 or TRBV12-4 and J is TRBJ2-3; 7 nucleotides match TRBD1. This CDR3 spans 15 amino acids. Losses at the gene ends were 4 bases for V and 6 bases for J; bases not matched to a gene: 10.

The V gene is TRBV19, the J gene TRBJ2-3, with a weak D call TRBD2 (7 bases). V lost 7 bases to trimming and J lost 4 bases, with 18 bases between them. The CDR3 covers 15 residues. The germline V gene encodes CDR1 LNHDA and CDR2 SQIVND (reference sequence). CDR3 amino acids: CASIGAGASSDTQYF. The CDR3 coding sequence is TGTGCCAGTATCGGCGCGGGGGCGAGCTCAGATACGCAGTATTTT.

This clonotype was counted at least ten times. This chain joins TRBV11-2 and TRBJ2-5; D ambiguous. This CDR3 spans 13 amino acids. V lost 1 base, J lost 5 bases, and 8 bases lay in between. The germline V gene encodes CDR1 SGHAT and CDR2 FQNNGV. In DNA form, the CDR3 reads TGTGCCAGCAGCTTAGCAGGAACGGAGACCCAGTACTTC. It specifies CASSLAGTETQYF. Together with reference TRBV11-2 and TRBJ2-5, the CDR3 gives the full variable domain: EAGVAQSPRYKIIEKRQSVAFWCNPISGHATLYWYQQILGQGPKLLIQFQNNGVVDDSQLPKDRFSAERLKGVDSTLKIQPAKLEDSAVYLCASSLAGTETQYFGPGTRLLVL.

This clonotype is judged medium-sized (0.01 to 0.1%). The chain couples TRBV4-1 to TRBJ1-5; tentative D call: TRBD1 (6 bases). Trimming shortened V by 0 bases and J by 6 bases, and 12 bases separated the two germline ends. This CDR3 spans 15 amino acids. The V gene's germline CDR1 is MGHRA and CDR2 YSYEKL. The CDR3 DNA sequence: TGCGCCAGCAGCCAAGATTCCGGGGGCAGTCAGCCCCAGCATTTT. It encodes CASSQDSGGSQPQHF.

This clonotype was detected only a few times. The gene calls are TRBV2 and TRBJ2-7; TRBD1 agrees at 7 bases. Trimming at V came to 6 bases and at J to 6 bases, leaving 8 bases not matched to a gene. Germline V gives CDR1 SNHLY, CDR2 FYNNEI. This CDR3 contains 13 residues. CDR3 protein: CASRLKQGFEQYF. CDR3 bases: TGTGCCAGCAGGCTGAAACAGGGGTTCGAGCAGTACTTC.

In this sample, this clonotype turned up a few times. The rearrangement links TRBV20-1 to TRBJ2-3; 8 bases match TRBD2. This CDR3 comprises 14 residues. From germline, CDR1 is DFQATT and CDR2 SNEGSKA (reference sequence). V shed 3 bases, J shed 4 bases, and the junction held 6 bases outside the gene matches. The CDR3 DNA reads as TGCAGTGCTAGCTATAGCGGGGAATCAGATACGCAGTATTTT. Translated: CSASYSGESDTQYF.

The chain joins TRBV6-5 to TRBJ1-4; perhaps TRBD1 as D (5 bases). Trimming removed 0 bases at V and 13 bases at J, with 12 bases between. Germline lookup yields CDR1 MNHEY and CDR2 SVGAGI. The CDR3 totals 13 residues. CDR3 DNA: TGTGCCAGCAGTTACTCGGGGACGGGGCGACTGTTTTTT. Amino acid sequence: CASSYSGTGRLFF.

Only a few counts were recorded for this clonotype. This chain's CDR3 is CAVTGLSSGANVLTF. Here the CDR3 DNA reads TGTGCCGTTACGGGACTTAGCTCTGGGGCCAACGTCCTGACTTTC. This sequence joins TRBV10-3 and TRBJ2-6; D may be TRBD2 (6 bases). The V and J ends lost 11 bases and 0 bases respectively, with 14 bases between them. In germline, CDR1 is ENHRY, CDR2 SYGVKD. The CDR3 contains 15 residues.

The V call is TRBV6-5, the J call TRBJ1-3; D is perhaps TRBD1 (5 bases). The CDR3 is 16 amino acids. The germline V gene encodes CDR1 MNHEY and CDR2 SVGAGI. Deletions cut 0 bases from V and 2 bases from J, with 11 bases between. The CDR3 sequence: CASSYSGGKPGNTIYF. The CDR3 DNA is TGTGCCAGCAGTTACTCTGGGGGGAAACCTGGAAACACCATATATTTT.

The table lists this clonotype with a few counts. This chain links TRBV6-2 or TRBV6-3 with TRBJ2-1; D may be TRBD2 (5 bases). The CDR3 spans 16 residues. Trimming removed 9 bases from V and 5 bases from J, with 23 bases in between. CDR1 and CDR2 from the germline V gene are MNHEY and SVGEGT. The CDR3 spells CASTLLDGSSNNEQFF. CDR3 DNA: TGTGCCAGTACTCTACTAGACGGGTCGTCGAACAATGAGCAGTTCTTC.

The chain recombines TRBV19 with TRBJ2-2, with a possible D match to TRBD2 (6 bases). This CDR3 comprises 13 residues. V was cut by 3 bases and J by 7 bases, with 9 bases left in between. CDR1 and CDR2 from the germline V gene are LNHDA and SQIVND (reference sequence). CDR3 in amino acids: CASSIRGGGELFF. The CDR3 bases are TGTGCCAGTAGTATCCGGGGAGGCGGGGAGCTGTTTTTT.

J is TRBJ2-2 and V is TRBV28, with D perhaps TRBD1 or TRBD2 (5 bases each). V dropped 3 bases and J dropped 6 bases, with 14 bases sitting between them. This CDR3 spans 15 amino acids. Germline CDR1 MDHEN, CDR2 SYDVKM. CDR3 nucleotide sequence: TGTGCCAGCAGTTTCGCAGGGACCGTCGCCGGGGAGCTGTTTTTT. This sequence encodes CASSFAGTVAGELFF.

This clonotype came up a few times. J is TRBJ1-4 and V is TRBV5-1, with 7 positions matching TRBD1. The length of the CDR3 is 14 residues. The germline CDR1 and CDR2 sequences are SGHRS and YFSETQ. V lost 4 bases, J lost 5 bases, and 5 bases stayed unmatched. The CDR3 bases are TGCGCCAGCAGCCGGGACAGCCCGAATGAAAAACTGTTTTTT. It yields the protein CASSRDSPNEKLFF.

V usage is TRBV5-1 and J usage is TRBJ2-2; the D gene could be TRBD1 or TRBD2 (5 bases each). This CDR3 comprises 15 residues. The germline V gene encodes CDR1 SGHRS and CDR2 YFSETQ. The ends were cut back, 4 bases at V and 1 base at J, with 11 bases in the middle. This CDR3 reads CASSRDLGNTGELFF. The DNA for the CDR3 is TGCGCCAGCAGCCGGGACCTTGGGAACACCGGGGAGCTGTTTTTT.

This clonotype was counted between two and nine times. J is TRBJ2-2 and V is TRBV7-9; unclear D gene. The CDR3 consists of 13 residues. V was pared by 7 bases and J by 6 bases, with 12 bases between. Germline V lookup: CDR1 SEHNR, CDR2 FQNEAQ (reference sequence). The CDR3: CASTFGGSGELFF. CDR3 coding DNA: TGTGCCAGCACCTTCGGCGGCTCCGGGGAGCTGTTTTTT.